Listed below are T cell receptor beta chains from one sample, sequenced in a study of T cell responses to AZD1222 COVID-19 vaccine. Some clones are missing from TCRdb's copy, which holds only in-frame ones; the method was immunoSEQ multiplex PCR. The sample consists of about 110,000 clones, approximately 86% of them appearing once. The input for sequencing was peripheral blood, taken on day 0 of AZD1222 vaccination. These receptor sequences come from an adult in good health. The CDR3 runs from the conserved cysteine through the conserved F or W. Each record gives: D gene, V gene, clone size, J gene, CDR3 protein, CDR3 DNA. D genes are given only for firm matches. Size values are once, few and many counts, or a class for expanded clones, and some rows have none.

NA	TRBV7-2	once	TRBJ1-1	CASTPPGVRTEAFF	TGTGCCAGCACCCCACCGGGGGTACGAACTGAAGCTTTCTTT
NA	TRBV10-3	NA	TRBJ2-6	CATSDGDRGANVLTF	TGTGCCACCTCCGACGGCGATCGAGGGGCCAACGTCCTGACTTTC
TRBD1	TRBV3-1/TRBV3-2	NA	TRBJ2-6	CASSQEPGQFSGANVLTF	TGTGCCAGCAGCCAAGAGCCGGGACAGTTCTCTGGGGCCAACGTCCTGACTTTC
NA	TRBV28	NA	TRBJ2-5	CASASGTFQETQYF	TGTGCCAGCGCCTCCGGGACGTTTCAAGAGACCCAGTACTTC
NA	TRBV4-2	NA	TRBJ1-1	CASSQDLIGNTEAFF	TGTGCCAGCAGCCAAGATCTGATCGGAAACACTGAAGCTTTCTTT
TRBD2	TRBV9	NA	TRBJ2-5	CASSATSGGVQETQYF	TGTGCCAGCAGCGCAACTAGCGGGGGGGTACAAGAGACCCAGTACTTC
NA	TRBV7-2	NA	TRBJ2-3	CASSLGRVLTDTQYF	TGTGCCAGCAGCTTAGGCAGGGTCTTGACAGATACGCAGTATTTT
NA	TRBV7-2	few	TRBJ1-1	CASSLVGGGVGKAFF	TGTGCCAGCAGCTTAGTAGGCGGGGGAGTCGGGAAAGCTTTCTTT
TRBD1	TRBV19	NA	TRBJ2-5	CASRTTGDQETQYF	TGTGCCAGTAGGACAACAGGGGACCAAGAGACCCAGTACTTC
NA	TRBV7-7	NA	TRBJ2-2	CASSPLPGAITGELFF	TGTGCCAGCAGTCCCCTCCCGGGGGCAATCACCGGGGAGCTGTTTTTT
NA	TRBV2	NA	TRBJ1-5	CASSEMSGDQPQHF	TGTGCCAGCAGTGAAATGTCAGGGGATCAGCCCCAGCATTTT
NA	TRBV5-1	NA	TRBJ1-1	CASSSSPPSTEAFF	TGCGCCAGCAGCTCCTCCCCGCCTAGCACTGAAGCTTTCTTT
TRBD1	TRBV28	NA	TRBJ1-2	CASRLGQERYTF	TGTGCCAGCAGACTGGGACAGGAACGCTACACCTTC
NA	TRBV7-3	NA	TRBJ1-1	CASSPDSSSNTEAFF	TGTGCCAGCAGCCCAGACAGCTCGTCGAACACTGAAGCTTTCTTT
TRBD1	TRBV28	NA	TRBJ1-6	CASGGTEGSPLHF	TGTGCCAGCGGGGGGACAGAAGGTTCACCCCTCCACTTT
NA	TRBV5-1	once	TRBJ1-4	CASTGAAGEKLFF	TGCGCCAGCACAGGGGCTGCTGGTGAAAAACTGTTTTTT